The 7 T cell receptor beta chains reported below all come from one sample, sequenced in a study of blood T cell repertoires in COVID-19. TCRdb keeps only in-frame clones here, not all; method: immunoSEQ multiplex PCR. The sample lists about 190,000 clones; around nine tenths were seen once. The sequenced sample consisted of peripheral blood. Receptor source: a woman aged 40 to 50 who had recovered from COVID-19.

The rearrangement links TRBV6-6 to TRBJ1-1, with 7 bases identical to TRBD1. The CDR3 has 14 amino acids. Germline loops: CDR1 MNHNY, CDR2 SVGAGI (reference sequence). Losses at the gene ends were 5 bases for V and 2 bases for J; bases not matched to a gene: 5. The DNA of the CDR3 is TGTGCCAGCAGTCCTCAGGGGGATAACACTGAAGCTTTCTTT. Encoded protein: CASSPQGDNTEAFF.

As to this clone: One end of the junction does not line up with germline, which may come from a read error. This sample also contains other DNA sequences that code for the same CDR3. J is TRBJ2-2 and V is TRBV9; 7 bases are shared with TRBD1. The V gene's germline CDR1 is SGDLS and CDR2 YYNGEE. CDR3 length: 15 amino acids. CDR3 coding DNA: TGTGCCAGCAGCGTCGGGACAGTAAACACCGGAGAGCTGTTTTTT. Protein sequence: CASSVGTVNTGELFF.

J is TRBJ2-2 and V is TRBV19; TRBD2 matches 8 bases. Germline CDR1 and CDR2: LNHDA and SQIVND (reference sequence). The CDR3 has 15 amino acids. The V gene end was trimmed by 3 bases and the J gene end by 5 bases; junction bases not matched to a gene: 5. CDR3 protein: CASSIDGRGTGELFF. The CDR3, as DNA: TGTGCCAGTAGTATTGACGGGAGGGGAACCGGGGAGCTGTTTTTT. The variable domain in full, completed from reference TRBV19 and TRBJ2-2, reads DGGITQSPKYLFRKEGQNVTLSCEQNLNHDAMYWYRQDPGQGLRLIYYSQIVNDFQKGDIAEGYSVSREKKESFPLTVTSAQKNPTAFYLCASSIDGRGTGELFFGEGSRLTVL.

The gene calls are TRBV20-1 and TRBJ2-3; maybe TRBD2 (6 bases). The CDR3 is 13 amino acids. V was shortened by 3 bases and J by 5 bases, with 12 bases between the two germline ends. CDR1 is DFQATT and CDR2 is SNEGSKA in the germline V gene (reference sequence). The CDR3 DNA reads TGCAGTGCTAGTTCCCCGACTAGAGATACGCAGTATTTT. Its translation is CSASSPTRDTQYF.

This chain links TRBV3-1 (or the pseudogene TRBV3-2) with TRBJ1-2; 9 bases agree with TRBD1. V was clipped by 0 bases and J by 0 bases; unmatched bases: 11. There are 19 residues in the CDR3. Germline loops: CDR1 LGHDT, CDR2 YNNKEL (reference sequence). The CDR3 coding sequence is TGTGCCAGCAGCCAAGATCGGGGACAGGGCCCAGAGACTAACTATGGCTACACCTTC. Amino acid sequence: CASSQDRGQGPETNYGYTF.

The chain recombines TRBV9 with TRBJ1-1, with no clear D. This CDR3 region has 16 residues. The germline V gene has CDR1 SGDLS and CDR2 YYNGEE. V shed 0 bases and J shed 1 base, with 13 bases lying between them. CDR3 sequence (DNA): TGTGCCAGCAGCGTAGCACCTTCCCCACAGAACACTGAAGCTTTCTTT. As protein: CASSVAPSPQNTEAFF.

This clone was detected only once. This sequence joins TRBV29-1 and TRBJ1-1; possibly TRBD1 for D (6 bases). The CDR3 runs 13 residues. V was clipped by 3 bases and J by 4 bases, with 12 bases between them. Germline-derived CDR1 and CDR2 are SQVTM and ANQGSEA. The CDR3 DNA sequence: TGCAGCGTTGATGTCGACAGGTTCACTGAAGCTTTCTTT. Translation gives CSVDVDRFTEAFF.